This paragraph reports one T cell receptor (beta chain). This sample was taken from a study of blood T cell repertoires in COVID-19. Across the study: Samples of COVID-19 (acute and convalescent) were obtained from the United States, Italy and Spain. The cDNA or gDNA used as material had been derived from T cells, B-cell-depleted T cells, or PBMCs.

Germline values: CDR1 SGHAT, CDR2 FQNNGV. Trimming removed 0 bases at V and 3 bases at J, with 6 bases between. This CDR3 comprises 13 residues. Methods used by the authors: Reference gene primers were amplified, and this amplification served to estimate nucleated cell counts. Some clones are missing from TCRdb's copy, which holds only in-frame ones; the method was immunoSEQ multiplex PCR. V, J and clone size were drawn from that table, and D and trimming were deduced from the DNA. There are some 140,000 clones in the sample; roughly four fifths occur only once, and roughly a tenth lies in the top ten.

The clonotype originates from a human donor in a cohort sampled during active COVID-19. This chain links TRBV11-2 with TRBJ2-7; no clear D gene. What was sequenced was peripheral blood. As DNA, the CDR3 is TGTGCCAGCAGCTTAGATGTCAACTACGAGCAGTACTTC. It is translated as CASSLDVNYEQYF. The full variable domain, with the rest looked up from reference TRBV11-2 and TRBJ2-7, is EAGVAQSPRYKIIEKRQSVAFWCNPISGHATLYWYQQILGQGPKLLIQFQNNGVVDDSQLPKDRFSAERLKGVDSTLKIQPAKLEDSAVYLCASSLDVNYEQYFGPGTRLTVT.